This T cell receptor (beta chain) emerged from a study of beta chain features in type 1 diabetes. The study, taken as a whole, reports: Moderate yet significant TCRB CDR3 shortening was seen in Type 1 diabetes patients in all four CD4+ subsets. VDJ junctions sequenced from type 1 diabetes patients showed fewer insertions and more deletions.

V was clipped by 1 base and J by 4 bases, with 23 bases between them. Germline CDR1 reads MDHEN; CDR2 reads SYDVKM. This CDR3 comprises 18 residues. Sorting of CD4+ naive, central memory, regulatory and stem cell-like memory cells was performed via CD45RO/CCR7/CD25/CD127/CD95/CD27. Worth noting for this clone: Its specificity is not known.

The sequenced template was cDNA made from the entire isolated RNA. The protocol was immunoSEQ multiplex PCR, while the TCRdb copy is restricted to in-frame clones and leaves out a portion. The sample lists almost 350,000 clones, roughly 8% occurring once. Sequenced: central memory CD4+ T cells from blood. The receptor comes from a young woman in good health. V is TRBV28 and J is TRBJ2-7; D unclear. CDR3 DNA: TGTGCCAGCAGTTTATCCCCTCTTTTTAGCTCAGTTGCATACGAGCAGTACTTC. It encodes CASSLSPLFSSVAYEQYF.